The rows below give T cell receptor beta chains drawn from one sample of a study of neurological immune-mediated disorders. TCRdb re-analysed the 5' RACE reads in MiXCR, keeping a single row per CDR3 protein. The data show 40,000 to 45,000 distinct CDR3 sequences, roughly 6% seen once. Sequencing was done on a sample of CD4+ T cells from blood. All receptors come from a woman between 35 and 50 years old in good health. The CDR3 runs from the conserved cysteine through the conserved F or W. D genes are given only for firm matches. Not every row has a clone size; where given, it reads once, few, many or a size class.

d_call,j_call,cdr3_length,clone_size,v_call,cdr3_nt,cdr3_aa
TRBD2,TRBJ2-5,16,many,TRBV10-3,TGTGCCATCAGCCCGAAAGGGGCGGGAGCCGGGGAGACCCAGTACTTC,CAISPKGAGAGETQYF
.,TRBJ2-5,15,.,TRBV7-2,TGTGCCAGCAGCTTAGTTTCCTGGGCCCAAGAGACCCAGTACTTC,CASSLVSWAQETQYF
TRBD2,TRBJ2-1,14,few,TRBV7-9,TGTGCCAGCATGCCGAGCGGGAGATACAATGAGCAGTTCTTC,CASMPSGRYNEQFF
TRBD2,TRBJ2-3,15,many,TRBV7-2,TGTGCCAGCCGACTAGCGGGCCCGAGCACAGATACGCAGTATTTT,CASRLAGPSTDTQYF
.,TRBJ2-3,17,many,TRBV5-1,TGCGCCAGCAGCTTGGGGTGGAGAAGTGGGAGCACAGATACGCAGTATTTT,CASSLGWRSGSTDTQYF
.,TRBJ2-7,13,many,TRBV11-2,TGTGCCAGCAGGTCCGGAGGGGGCAGCGAGCAGTACTTC,CASRSGGGSEQYF
.,TRBJ2-5,12,many,TRBV29-1,TGCAGCGTTGGGACGGCGGGGGAGACCCAGTACTTC,CSVGTAGETQYF
.,TRBJ2-3,13,many,TRBV5-4,TGTGCCAGCAGCTCCCTTACCACAGATACGCAGTATTTT,CASSSLTTDTQYF
TRBD2,TRBJ2-1,14,medium-sized,TRBV5-1,TGCGCCAGCAATCCTGGCGGGGGGTACAATGAGCAGTTCTTC,CASNPGGGYNEQFF
TRBD2,TRBJ2-3,13,many,TRBV10-3,TGTGCCAGCGGGACTAGCGGATCAGATACGCAGTATTTT,CASGTSGSDTQYF
TRBD1,TRBJ1-5,14,.,TRBV7-9,TGTTCCAGTAGCTCCGGGACAGCGAATCAGCCCCAGCATTTT,CSSSSGTANQPQHF
.,TRBJ1-6,16,.,TRBV21-1,TGTGCCAGCAGCAAAGTCCAACCCGGGAGGAATTCACCCCTCCACTTT,CASSKVQPGRNSPLHF
.,TRBJ2-1,14,many,TRBV28,TGTGCCAGCAGGAACTTAGACCCCCTCAATGAGCAGTTCTTC,CASRNLDPLNEQFF
TRBD2,TRBJ2-1,15,many,TRBV20-1,TGCAGTGCTAGGAACCTAGCGGGAGCTTACAATGAGCAGTTCTTC,CSARNLAGAYNEQFF
.,TRBJ1-1,12,many,TRBV5-5,TGTGCCAGCAGCCTCTATGGGGGGACAGCTTTCTTT,CASSLYGGTAFF
TRBD2,TRBJ2-2,17,many,TRBV20-1,TGCCCATATGAAGGGCTGGTGGGAGGGCCGTACACCGGGGAGCTGTTTTTT,CPYEGLVGGPYTGELFF
.,TRBJ1-1,15,.,TRBV5-1,TGCGCCAGCAGCCAGGGACCGTCGTTGGACACTGAAGCTTTCTTT,CASSQGPSLDTEAFF
TRBD2,TRBJ2-3,19,many,TRBV12-3/TRBV12-4,TGTGCCAGCAGTACCCGTCTTACCGGGAGGCGGGGGGCCACAGATACGCAGTATTTT,CASSTRLTGRRGATDTQYF
.,TRBJ1-2,14,many,TRBV9,TGTGCCAGCAGCGTAGGACAGACGTACTATGGCTACACCTTC,CASSVGQTYYGYTF
TRBD1,TRBJ2-1,16,many,TRBV7-9,TGTGCCAGCAGCTCAAACCACAGGACAGGACGCAATGAGCAGTTCTTC,CASSSNHRTGRNEQFF
.,TRBJ2-3,15,many,TRBV28,TGTGCCAGCAGTTTGAGGTCTTCCAACACAGATACGCAGTATTTT,CASSLRSSNTDTQYF
TRBD1,TRBJ2-7,15,many,TRBV7-2,TGTGCCAGCAGAAGCGGGACAGGGGGTTCTGGGGAGCAGTACTTC,CASRSGTGGSGEQYF
TRBD1,TRBJ1-1,16,many,TRBV27,TGTGCCAGCAGCCTCTTCCCCGGGACAGGGAACACTGAAGCTTTCTTT,CASSLFPGTGNTEAFF
TRBD1,TRBJ2-7,16,many,TRBV9,TGTGCCAGCAGCGGGAGGGGGGGACAGGGACGTTACGAGCAGTACTTC,CASSGRGGQGRYEQYF
.,TRBJ2-1,12,many,TRBV20-1,TGCAGTGCTCCCTTGCGCCTCAATGAGCAGTTCTTC,CSAPLRLNEQFF
TRBD1,TRBJ2-1,17,many,TRBV7-8,TGTGCCAGCAGCTACTCTACCGGGACAGGATATTACAATGAGCAGTTCTTC,CASSYSTGTGYYNEQFF
TRBD1,TRBJ2-7,14,many,TRBV10-2,TGCTCTGCCAGTGGAAAGGGACAGATCTACGAGCAGTACTTC,CSASGKGQIYEQYF
TRBD2,TRBJ2-7,14,.,TRBV20-1,TGCAGTGTTGCGTCAACTAGCGGGAGCAACGAGCAGTACTTC,CSVASTSGSNEQYF
.,TRBJ2-5,14,many,TRBV5-1,TGCGCCAGCAGCTTGTCTGCAGGAGGAGAGACCCAGTACTTC,CASSLSAGGETQYF
.,TRBJ1-2,14,many,TRBV7-9,TGTGCCAGCAGCTTACCGGGGGGTGACTCTGGCTACACCTTC,CASSLPGGDSGYTF
.,TRBJ2-3,12,many,TRBV7-6,TGTGCCAGCAGCTTAGACCTATATACGCAGTATTTT,CASSLDLYTQYF
.,TRBJ2-1,13,many,TRBV29-1,TGCAGCGTTGTAGAGGGGTTAGACAATGAGCAGTTCTTC,CSVVEGLDNEQFF
.,TRBJ1-1,13,many,TRBV11-2,TGTGCCAGCAGCTTAGGGAGGGGAACTGAAGCTTTCTTT,CASSLGRGTEAFF
TRBD1,TRBJ1-4,15,many,TRBV4-3,TGCGCCAGCAGCAAAACAGGGGCCGTAAATGAAAAACTGTTTTTT,CASSKTGAVNEKLFF
TRBD1,TRBJ1-2,11,many,TRBV20-1,TGCAGTGTGGGACAGGGGGCGGTTTACACCTTC,CSVGQGAVYTF
TRBD2,TRBJ2-4,15,many,TRBV9,TGTGCCAGCAGCGTAGCTACGAGCGGGAGGGAAAATCAGTACTTC,CASSVATSGRENQYF
.,TRBJ2-6,15,many,TRBV12-3/TRBV12-4,TGTGCCAGCAGTTTAGGTGGGACTGGGGCCAACGTCCTGACTTTC,CASSLGGTGANVLTF
.,TRBJ1-5,15,many,TRBV2,TGTGCCAGCAGTGAACACGGGGGGGGGGATCAGCCCCAGCATTTT,CASSEHGGGDQPQHF
.,TRBJ1-3,16,many,TRBV27,TGTGCCAGCAGTTTCGTTCAGGGATTGTCTGGAAACACCATATATTTT,CASSFVQGLSGNTIYF